This T cell receptor (beta chain) emerged from a study of cytomegalovirus exposure and HLA in healthy donors. Assay used: immunoSEQ multiplex PCR; TCRdb lists only in-frame clones, some missing. Among roughly 90,000 clones listed, less than 85% were seen once. Study results and caveats: The study listed under 200 cytomegalovirus-associated TCR beta chains. Reportedly, cytomegalovirus status was diagnosed with high sensitivity and specificity.

Turning to this clone: Its antigen is unidentified.

Germline V gene data show CDR1 as MNHEY and CDR2 as SVGAGI. The CDR3 runs 14 residues. V lost 6 bases to trimming and J lost 4 bases; unmatched junction nucleotides: 6. Specimen: PBMCs. This receptor was taken from a man aged 18 to 29 in good health and CMV-seropositive. This sequence joins TRBV6-5 and TRBJ1-2; TRBD1 matches 9 bases. CDR3 loop: CASRPSGQGYGYTF. Written as DNA, the CDR3 is TGTGCCAGCAGACCCTCGGGACAGGGCTATGGCTACACCTTC.